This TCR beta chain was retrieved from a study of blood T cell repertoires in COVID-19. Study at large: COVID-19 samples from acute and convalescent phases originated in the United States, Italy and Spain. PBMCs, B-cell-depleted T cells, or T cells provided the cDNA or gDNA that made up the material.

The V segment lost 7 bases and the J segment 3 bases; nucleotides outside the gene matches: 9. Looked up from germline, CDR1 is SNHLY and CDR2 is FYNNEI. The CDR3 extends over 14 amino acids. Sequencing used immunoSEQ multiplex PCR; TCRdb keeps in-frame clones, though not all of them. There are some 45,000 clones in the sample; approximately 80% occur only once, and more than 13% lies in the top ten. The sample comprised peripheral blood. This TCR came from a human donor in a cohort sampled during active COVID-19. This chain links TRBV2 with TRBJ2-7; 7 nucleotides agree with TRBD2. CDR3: CASTVERGRYEQYF. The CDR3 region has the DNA TGTGCCAGCACCGTCGAGCGGGGACGCTACGAGCAGTACTTC.